The 28 T cell receptor beta chains below come from one sample, sequenced in a study of control samples from healthy donors and cancer patients. The data were produced by immunoSEQ multiplex PCR, yet TCRdb's version contains in-frame clones alone and is incomplete. Among approximately 210,000 clones, around 93% were seen once, and the ten largest hold 1.8%. The sample was blood. Receptors originate from a man younger than 45 in good health.

The chain joins TRBV3-1 (or the pseudogene TRBV3-2) to TRBJ2-1; maybe TRBD2 (6 bases). Looked up from germline, CDR1 is LGHDT and CDR2 is YNNKEL (reference sequence). This CDR3 contains 17 residues. The V end was cut by 1 base, the J end by 3 bases, with 16 bases between. CDR3 sequence reads: CASSQVINGGIYNEQFF. The CDR3 DNA reads as TGTGCCAGCAGCCAAGTTATCAACGGGGGAATCTACAATGAGCAGTTCTTC.

This clone was observed once. The chain carries TRBV30 and TRBJ1-2; 8 nucleotides align to TRBD1. The CDR3 runs to 14 residues. V trimming: 3 bases; J trimming: 7 bases; junction bases outside the gene matches: 10. Germline V gives CDR1 GTSNPN, CDR2 SVGIG (reference sequence). CDR3 DNA sequence: TGTGCCTGGAGGGTGCGGCAGGGGGCGTTTGGCTACACCTTC. It codes for CAWRVRQGAFGYTF.

This chain links TRBV7-9 with TRBJ1-2; D not certain. Germline V gene sequence: CDR1 SEHNR, CDR2 FQNEAQ (reference sequence). V shed 3 bases and J shed 5 bases, with 10 bases lying between them. The CDR3 extends over 13 amino acids. The CDR3 nucleotides are TGTGCCAGCAGCTTGGAATCCCTATATGGCTACACCTTC. Translating it yields CASSLESLYGYTF. The full variable domain, in which reference TRBV7-9 and TRBJ1-2 provide the parts outside the CDR3, is DTGVSQNPRHKITKRGQNVTFRCDPISEHNRLYWYRQTLGQGPEFLTYFQNEAQLEKSRLLSDRFSAERPKGSFSTLEIQRTEQGDSAMYLCASSLESLYGYTFGSGTRLTVV.

The rearrangement links TRBV2 to TRBJ1-5; D ambiguous. CDR3 size: 12 residues. Looked up from germline, CDR1 is SNHLY and CDR2 is FYNNEI. V lost 4 bases to trimming and J lost 6 bases, with 7 bases between them. This CDR3 reads CASSVRGQPQHF. CDR3 DNA: TGTGCCAGCAGTGTACGGGGTCAGCCCCAGCATTTT.

This clone came up once. The chain combines TRBV3-1 (or the pseudogene TRBV3-2) with TRBJ2-3; TRBD1 or TRBD2 may be the D gene (5 bases each). Germline V CDR1 and CDR2: LGHDT, YNNKEL (reference sequence). Trimming stripped 4 bases from V and 4 bases from J, with 6 bases between. The CDR3 contains 12 residues. The CDR3 nucleotides are TGTGCCAGCAGCCTGGGGGCAGATACGCAGTATTTT. This gives the protein CASSLGADTQYF.

The V gene is TRBV19, the J gene TRBJ1-2; D unresolved. CDR3 size: 13 residues. Germline V gene lookup returns CDR1 LNHDA and CDR2 SQIVND (reference sequence). Trimming took off 3 bases at V and 7 bases at J, with 12 bases between the two ends. In nucleotides, the CDR3 is TGTGCCAGTAGTATTTCCAGGCCCGGTGGCTACACCTTC. Translated: CASSISRPGGYTF.

V is TRBV27 and J is TRBJ1-6, with unresolved D. Germline CDR1 reads MNHEY; CDR2 reads SMNVEV (reference sequence). The CDR3 totals 14 residues. Trimming left V 6 bases short and J 7 bases short, with 13 bases between. This CDR3 is CASRGGFGNSPLHF. The CDR3 DNA is TGTGCCAGCAGGGGCGGATTTGGAAATTCACCCCTCCACTTT.

The rearrangement joins TRBV12-3 or TRBV12-4 to TRBJ2-4; D call uncertain. With 5 bases removed from V and 8 bases from J, the gap between germline ends came to 7 bases. The CDR3 sequence is 11 residues long. The CDR3 loop reads CASSGVDIQYF. The CDR3 nucleotides read TGTGCCAGCAGTGGGGTCGACATTCAGTACTTC.

This rearrangement joins TRBV19 to TRBJ1-6; D remains unclear. V lost 8 bases and J lost 6, with 8 bases in between. Per the germline V gene, CDR1 is LNHDA and CDR2 is SQIVND (reference sequence). The CDR3 length is 12 residues. CDR3 region: CASGYGNSPLHF. CDR3 sequence (DNA): TGTGCCAGTGGATATGGTAATTCACCCCTCCACTTT.

V usage is TRBV5-6 and J usage is TRBJ1-3; tentative D call: TRBD1 (6 bases). The germline gives CDR1 SGHDT, CDR2 YYEEEE. The V end was cut by 4 bases, the J end by 2 bases, with 13 bases between. The CDR3 is 15 residues long. CDR3 nucleotides: TGTGCCAGCAGCGGCGGGGGCAGGGCTGGAAACACCATATATTTT. Translation gives CASSGGGRAGNTIYF.

This rearrangement joins TRBV11-2 to TRBJ1-5, with a weak D call TRBD1 (5 bases). V shed 5 bases and J shed 5 bases, with 16 bases lying between them. CDR1 is SGHAT and CDR2 is FQNNGV in the germline V gene. The CDR3 contains 15 residues. The CDR3 DNA reads TGTGCCAGCAGCCTAGGGAGATCAGGGCATCAGCCCCAGCATTTT. Translating gives CASSLGRSGHQPQHF.

The gene calls are TRBV6-5 and TRBJ1-2, with 8 bases that match TRBD1. Per the germline V gene, CDR1 is MNHEY and CDR2 is SVGAGI. With 6 bases clipped from V and 2 bases from J, the junction kept 8 bases outside the gene matches. The length of the CDR3 is 15 residues. In DNA, the CDR3 is TGTGCCAGCAGCCGTCGGACAGGGAAAAACTATGGCTACACCTTC. Translated: CASSRRTGKNYGYTF.

This clone appeared once. The V call is TRBV2, the J call TRBJ1-5; TRBD1 is a possible D gene (5 bases). The V end lost 3 bases, the J end lost 2 bases, and 14 bases lay between the germline ends. CDR1 is SNHLY, CDR2 FYNNEI, per germline. The CDR3 totals 16 residues. CDR3 region: CASSDSRGRGNQPQHF. DNA for the CDR3: TGTGCCAGCAGTGATAGTAGGGGTAGGGGCAATCAGCCCCAGCATTTT.

This clone was recorded only once. This rearrangement joins TRBV7-8 to TRBJ2-7, with unresolved D. CDR3 length: 12 residues. V gave up 5 bases and J gave up 5 bases, with 10 bases separating them. CDR1 SGHVS and CDR2 FQNEAQ come from the germline V gene. CDR3 sequence (DNA): TGTGCCAGCAGCAACTATCAGAACGAGCAGTACTTC. It is translated as CASSNYQNEQYF. Supplemented by reference TRBV7-8 and TRBJ2-7, the full variable domain reads GAGVSQSPRYKVAKRGQDVALRCDPISGHVSLFWYQQALGQGPEFLTYFQNEAQLDKSGLPSDRFFAERPEGSVSTLKIQRTQQEDSAVYLCASSNYQNEQYFGPGTRLTVT.

This clone turned up a few times. The chain combines TRBV2 with TRBJ1-2, with a tentative D call TRBD1 (6 bases). In germline, CDR1 is SNHLY, CDR2 FYNNEI. Trimming took 6 bases from V and 4 from J, leaving 15 bases between them. The CDR3 covers 14 residues. The DNA of the CDR3 is TGTGCCAGCAGAGACAGGCCTAACTCCTATGGCTACACCTTC. This codes for CASRDRPNSYGYTF.

The DNA of the CDR3 is TGTGCCAGCAGTGAACGGCGCAGGGGGCTGGTTGAAAAACTGTTTTTT. Translation gives CASSERRRGLVEKLFF. V and J are TRBV6-1 and TRBJ1-4; 8 nucleotides align to TRBD1. The CDR3 has 16 residues. The germline V gene has CDR1 MNHNS and CDR2 SASEGT. The V gene end was trimmed by 2 bases and the J gene end by 7 bases; junction bases not matched to a gene: 9.

The chain is built from TRBV3-1 (or the pseudogene TRBV3-2) and TRBJ2-7; weak D call: TRBD1 (5 bases). Germline assignment: CDR1 LGHDT and CDR2 YNNKEL (reference sequence). The CDR3 spans 15 residues. V was shortened by 0 bases and J by 0 bases, with 9 bases between the two germline ends. CDR3 coding DNA: TGTGCCAGCAGCCAAGACGTGGGGCCCTCCTACGAGCAGTACTTC. Amino acid sequence: CASSQDVGPSYEQYF.

Comments on this clone: Distinct nucleotide sequences in the sample also encode this CDR3. The chain uses TRBV9 and TRBJ1-1; D is uncertain. Germline V gives CDR1 SGDLS, CDR2 YYNGEE. The CDR3 sequence is 13 residues long. The germline V and J ends were trimmed by 0 bases and 2 bases, with 5 bases remaining between them. The CDR3 bases are TGTGCCAGCAGCGTAGCTCCCAACACTGAAGCTTTCTTT. It is translated as CASSVAPNTEAFF.

V and J are TRBV21-1 and TRBJ2-7; the table's TRBD2 call for D was not verified on the DNA. TRBV21-1 is a pseudogene segment. This CDR3 is 18 amino acids long. The CDR3 spells CASSKRTSGGRGPHEQYF. CDR3 DNA: TGTGCCAGCAGCAAAAGGACTAGCGGGGGGCGGGGACCCCACGAGCAGTACTTC.

The chain couples TRBV3-1 (or the pseudogene TRBV3-2) to TRBJ2-7, with TRBD1 matching over 8 bases. Losses at the gene ends were 4 bases for V and 0 bases for J; bases not matched to a gene: 5. This CDR3 contains 15 residues. Germline values: CDR1 LGHDT, CDR2 YNNKEL (reference sequence). In DNA form, the CDR3 reads TGTGCCAGCAGCCCGACAGGACAGGGCTCCTACGAGCAGTACTTC. Translated: CASSPTGQGSYEQYF.

The rearrangement joins TRBV5-6 to TRBJ2-1; 8 positions match TRBD1. V was pared by 6 bases and J by 9 bases, with 14 bases of the junction left unmatched. This CDR3 contains 15 residues. From germline, CDR1 is SGHDT and CDR2 YYEEEE. The CDR3 DNA follows: TGTGCCAGCAACTTTGGACAGGGCCCCTACGGTGAGCAGTTCTTC. Protein: CASNFGQGPYGEQFF.

This clone was seen just once. V gene TRBV18 combines with J gene TRBJ1-6; D is unresolved. CDR1 is KGHSH, CDR2 LQKENI, per germline. With 4 bases removed from V and 5 bases from J, the gap between germline ends came to 9 bases. This CDR3 spans 14 amino acids. This CDR3 is CASSLTRNNSPLHF. The CDR3 nucleotides read TGTGCCAGCTCACTGACCAGAAATAATTCACCCCTCCACTTT.

This clone was detected once. The chain links TRBV2 to TRBJ1-4; D gene uncertain. V shed 7 bases and J shed 5 bases, with 14 bases lying between them. From germline, CDR1 is SNHLY and CDR2 FYNNEI. There are 14 residues in the CDR3. This CDR3 reads CASTFGIINEKLFF. As DNA, the CDR3 is TGTGCCAGCACCTTCGGGATAATCAATGAAAAACTGTTTTTT.

This sequence joins TRBV10-2 and TRBJ2-3; D tentatively fits TRBD1 or TRBD2 (5 bases each). V lost 7 bases and J lost 2, with 13 bases in between. The CDR3 length is 14 residues. CDR1 is WSHSY, CDR2 SAAADI, per germline. CDR3 bases: TGCGCCAGCAATGGTGTGGGGGTCACAGATACGCAGTATTTT. Translating it yields CASNGVGVTDTQYF.

The genes are TRBV9 and TRBJ1-1; D is uncertain. This CDR3 has 14 residues. V was trimmed by 4 bases and J by 5 bases, leaving 15 bases between them. Germline assignment: CDR1 SGDLS and CDR2 YYNGEE. The CDR3 region is CASSLSGSWTEAFF. For the CDR3, the DNA is TGTGCCAGCAGCCTTTCGGGAAGTTGGACTGAAGCTTTCTTT.

The J gene is TRBJ1-1, the V gene TRBV5-1, with D possibly TRBD1 on 6 matching bases. V dropped 4 bases and J dropped 0 bases, with 10 bases sitting between them. CDR1 is SGHRS, CDR2 YFSETQ, per germline. This CDR3 has 14 amino acids. The CDR3 DNA reads as TGCGCCAGCAGCGTGACAGGATTGAACACTGAAGCTTTCTTT. Protein sequence: CASSVTGLNTEAFF. The full variable domain, its missing parts supplied by reference TRBV5-1 and TRBJ1-1, is KAGVTQTPRYLIKTRGQQVTLSCSPISGHRSVSWYQQTPGQGLQFLFEYFSETQRNKGNFPGRFSGRQFSNSRSEMNVSTLELGDSALYLCASSVTGLNTEAFFGQGTRLTVV.

As DNA, the CDR3 is TGTGCCAGCAGCGGTCTTAGCTCTGGGGCCAACGTCCTGACTTTC. It encodes CASSGLSSGANVLTF. The rearrangement joins TRBV9 to TRBJ2-6, with D unclear. CDR1 SGDLS and CDR2 YYNGEE come from the germline V gene. This CDR3 is built from 15 residues. Trimming left V 3 bases short and J 0 bases short, with 7 bases between.

This chain joins TRBV9 and TRBJ2-1, with TRBD2 matching over 7 bases. V lost 4 bases and J lost 2; bases outside the gene matches: 9. In germline, CDR1 is SGDLS, CDR2 YYNGEE. The CDR3 has 16 amino acids. CDR3 bases: TGTGCCAGCAGCACAAGAGCGGGGAACGCCTACAATGAGCAGTTCTTC. Translating it yields CASSTRAGNAYNEQFF.